The rows below give T cell receptor beta chains drawn from one sample of a study of blood T cell repertoires in COVID-19. Assay used: immunoSEQ multiplex PCR; TCRdb lists only in-frame clones, some missing. The sample includes hundreds of thousands of clones, about 90% of them seen just once. The sequenced sample consisted of peripheral blood. These receptors were collected from a woman in her 30s with COVID-19, enrolled during active disease. Each CDR3 is given with its conserved first and last residue. A D gene is named only where the DNA matches it firmly. The size of a clone is reported for some rows only, either as once, few or many, or as a class for expanded clones.

TRBJ2-2,TRBV5-1,once,TRBD1,CASSSQTGGGSGELFF,TGCGCCAGCAGCTCCCAGACAGGGGGGGGATCCGGGGAGCTGTTTTTT
TRBJ1-4,TRBV15,few,NA,CATSRGQGGEKLFF,TGTGCCACCAGCAGGGGCCAGGGCGGCGAAAAACTGTTTTTT
TRBJ1-4,TRBV5-1,NA,NA,CASSLAAVTTNEKLFF,TGCGCCAGCAGCTTGGCGGCGGTAACAACTAATGAAAAACTGTTTTTT
TRBJ1-1,TRBV13,NA,NA,CASSPQDEAFF,TGTGCCAGCAGCCCACAGGATGAAGCTTTCTTT
TRBJ1-1,TRBV5-8,NA,NA,CARGFWSTEAFF,TGTGCACGTGGGTTTTGGAGCACTGAAGCTTTCTTT
TRBJ1-1,TRBV5-1,few,TRBD1,CASSLGTGQGSGTEAFF,TGCGCCAGCAGCTTGGGAACGGGACAGGGATCGGGCACTGAAGCTTTCTTT
TRBJ2-3,TRBV4-2,NA,TRBD2,CASSQESASGGLDTQYF,TGTGCCAGCAGCCAAGAGTCGGCTAGCGGGGGGTTGGATACGCAGTATTTT
TRBJ1-5,TRBV19,NA,NA,CASKVQVGAQPQHF,TGTGCCAGTAAGGTTCAGGTAGGGGCTCAGCCCCAGCATTTT
TRBJ2-7,TRBV29-1,NA,NA,CSVEFGSEQYF,TGCAGCGTTGAATTCGGTAGCGAGCAGTACTTC
TRBJ2-4,TRBV18,NA,NA,CASSPPRGRLAKNIQYF,TGTGCCAGCTCACCACCGCGGGGCAGGCTAGCCAAAAACATTCAGTACTTC
TRBJ1-4,TRBV11-2,NA,NA,CASSNGLTLANEKLFF,TGTGCCAGCAGCAATGGGCTTACCTTAGCTAATGAAAAACTGTTTTTT
TRBJ2-1,TRBV7-7,NA,TRBD1,CASSPGDRGRRYSYNEQFF,TGTGCTAGCAGCCCCGGCGACAGGGGGAGAAGGTACTCCTACAATGAGCAGTTCTTC
TRBJ2-7,TRBV6-5,NA,NA,CASIQGGTGEQYF,TGTGCCAGCATCCAGGGGGGCACGGGCGAGCAGTACTTC
TRBJ1-4,TRBV2,NA,TRBD1,CASSEAGNDRVGGGNEKLFF,TGTGCCAGCAGTGAAGCGGGAAACGACAGGGTCGGAGGGGGTAATGAAAAACTGTTTTTT
TRBJ1-5,TRBV4-2,NA,NA,CASSQNWRGGGQPQHF,TGTGCCAGCAGCCAAAACTGGAGGGGAGGGGGTCAGCCCCAGCATTTT
TRBJ1-3,TRBV7-9,NA,NA,CASSLERGGSNTIYF,TGTGCCAGCAGCTTAGAGAGAGGCGGGTCAAACACCATATATTTT
TRBJ1-2,TRBV28,once,TRBD1,CASSPWFTRGQGAPGYGYTF,TGTGCCAGCAGCCCTTGGTTCACCCGGGGACAGGGGGCGCCCGGCTATGGCTACACCTTC
TRBJ2-7,TRBV5-1,few,TRBD2,CASSLTGTSGAYEQYF,TGCGCCAGCAGCTTGACCGGGACTAGCGGCGCCTACGAGCAGTACTTC
TRBJ1-6,TRBV5-5,NA,NA,CASSLRTANSPLHF,TGTGCCAGCAGCTTGAGGACAGCAAATTCACCCCTCCACTTT
TRBJ1-1,TRBV29-1,NA,NA,CSVDFARGNTEAFF,TGCAGCGTTGACTTTGCCAGGGGGAACACTGAAGCTTTCTTT
TRBJ2-5,TRBV19,NA,TRBD1,CASSAGQGGRETQYF,TGTGCCAGTAGTGCCGGACAGGGTGGAAGGGAGACCCAGTACTTC
TRBJ1-3,TRBV6-5,NA,TRBD1,CASRPDRDPGNTIYF,TGTGCCAGCAGGCCGGACAGGGACCCTGGAAACACCATATATTTT
TRBJ1-5,TRBV6-5,NA,TRBD1,CASRRQGFDQPQHF,TGTGCCAGCAGGCGACAGGGGTTCGATCAGCCCCAGCATTTT
TRBJ1-4,TRBV5-1,NA,TRBD1,CASSTGVEKLFF,TGCGCCAGCAGCACAGGGGTCGAAAAACTGTTTTTT
TRBJ1-5,TRBV5-1,NA,NA,CASSLRGDALQPQHF,TGCGCCAGCAGCTTGAGGGGCGACGCCTTGCAGCCCCAGCATTTT
TRBJ2-2,TRBV10-2,NA,NA,CASSERPSPGNTGELFF,TGCGCCAGCAGTGAACGCCCTAGCCCCGGGAACACCGGGGAGCTGTTTTTT
TRBJ2-3,TRBV7-9,NA,NA,CASSARGTDTQYF,TGTGCCAGCAGCGCCAGGGGCACAGATACGCAGTATTTT
TRBJ1-4,TRBV5-6,NA,NA,CASTSVDLRNEKLFF,TGTGCCAGCACTTCGGTAGATCTGCGGAATGAAAAACTGTTTTTT
TRBJ1-2,TRBV19,once,TRBD1,CASSRQGTDGYTF,TGTGCCAGTAGTAGACAGGGGACGGATGGCTACACCTTC